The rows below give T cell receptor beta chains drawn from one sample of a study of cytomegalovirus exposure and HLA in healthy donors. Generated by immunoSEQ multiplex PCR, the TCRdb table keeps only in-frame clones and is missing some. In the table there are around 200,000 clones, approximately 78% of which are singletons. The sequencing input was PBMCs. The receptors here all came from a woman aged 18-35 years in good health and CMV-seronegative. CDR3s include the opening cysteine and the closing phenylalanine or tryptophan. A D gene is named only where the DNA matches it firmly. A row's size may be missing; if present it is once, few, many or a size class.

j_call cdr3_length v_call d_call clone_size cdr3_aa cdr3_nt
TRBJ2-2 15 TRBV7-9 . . CASSAGTLNTGELFF TGTGCCAGCAGCGCCGGGACACTGAACACCGGGGAGCTGTTTTTT
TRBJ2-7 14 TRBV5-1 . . CASSLAPNSYEQYF TGCGCCAGCAGCTTGGCTCCTAATTCGTACGAGCAGTACTTC
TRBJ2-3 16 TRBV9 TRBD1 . CASSKHPEGQGDTQYF TGTGCCAGCAGCAAACACCCCGAAGGACAGGGGGATACGCAGTATTTT
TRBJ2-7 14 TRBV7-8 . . CASSPDPRAYEQYF TGTGCCAGCAGCCCGGACCCCAGGGCCTACGAGCAGTACTTC
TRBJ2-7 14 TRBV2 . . CASSLEGNSYEQYF TGTGCCAGCAGTCTAGAGGGCAACTCCTACGAGCAGTACTTC
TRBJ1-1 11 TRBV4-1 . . CASSHLGEAFF TGCGCCAGCAGCCATCTAGGAGAAGCTTTCTTT
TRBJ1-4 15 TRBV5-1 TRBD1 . CASSLVGQGSEKLFF TGCGCCAGCAGCTTGGTGGGACAGGGGTCTGAAAAACTGTTTTTT
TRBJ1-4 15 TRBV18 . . CASSPTVATNEKLFF TGTGCCAGCTCACCAACGGTTGCAACTAATGAAAAACTGTTTTTT
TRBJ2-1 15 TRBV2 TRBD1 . CASSDLRQGLPGEFF TGTGCCAGCAGTGATTTACGACAGGGCCTTCCGGGTGAGTTCTTC
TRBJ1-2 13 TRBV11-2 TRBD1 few CASSVDRAVGYTF TGTGCCAGCAGCGTAGACAGGGCTGTTGGCTACACCTTC
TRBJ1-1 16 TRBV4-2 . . CASSLFLQGENTEAFF TGTGCCAGCAGCTTGTTTTTACAGGGTGAGAACACTGAAGCTTTCTTT
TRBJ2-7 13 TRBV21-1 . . CAYGRPGAYEQYF TGTGCCTACGGGCGGCCAGGGGCCTACGAGCAGTACTTC
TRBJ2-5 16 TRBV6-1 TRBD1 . CASSDPGQGGEETQYF TGTGCCAGCAGTGATCCGGGACAGGGAGGCGAAGAGACCCAGTACTTC
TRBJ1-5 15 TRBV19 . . CASSTDGGDRQPQHF TGTGCCAGTAGTACTGACGGGGGGGACCGTCAGCCCCAGCATTTT